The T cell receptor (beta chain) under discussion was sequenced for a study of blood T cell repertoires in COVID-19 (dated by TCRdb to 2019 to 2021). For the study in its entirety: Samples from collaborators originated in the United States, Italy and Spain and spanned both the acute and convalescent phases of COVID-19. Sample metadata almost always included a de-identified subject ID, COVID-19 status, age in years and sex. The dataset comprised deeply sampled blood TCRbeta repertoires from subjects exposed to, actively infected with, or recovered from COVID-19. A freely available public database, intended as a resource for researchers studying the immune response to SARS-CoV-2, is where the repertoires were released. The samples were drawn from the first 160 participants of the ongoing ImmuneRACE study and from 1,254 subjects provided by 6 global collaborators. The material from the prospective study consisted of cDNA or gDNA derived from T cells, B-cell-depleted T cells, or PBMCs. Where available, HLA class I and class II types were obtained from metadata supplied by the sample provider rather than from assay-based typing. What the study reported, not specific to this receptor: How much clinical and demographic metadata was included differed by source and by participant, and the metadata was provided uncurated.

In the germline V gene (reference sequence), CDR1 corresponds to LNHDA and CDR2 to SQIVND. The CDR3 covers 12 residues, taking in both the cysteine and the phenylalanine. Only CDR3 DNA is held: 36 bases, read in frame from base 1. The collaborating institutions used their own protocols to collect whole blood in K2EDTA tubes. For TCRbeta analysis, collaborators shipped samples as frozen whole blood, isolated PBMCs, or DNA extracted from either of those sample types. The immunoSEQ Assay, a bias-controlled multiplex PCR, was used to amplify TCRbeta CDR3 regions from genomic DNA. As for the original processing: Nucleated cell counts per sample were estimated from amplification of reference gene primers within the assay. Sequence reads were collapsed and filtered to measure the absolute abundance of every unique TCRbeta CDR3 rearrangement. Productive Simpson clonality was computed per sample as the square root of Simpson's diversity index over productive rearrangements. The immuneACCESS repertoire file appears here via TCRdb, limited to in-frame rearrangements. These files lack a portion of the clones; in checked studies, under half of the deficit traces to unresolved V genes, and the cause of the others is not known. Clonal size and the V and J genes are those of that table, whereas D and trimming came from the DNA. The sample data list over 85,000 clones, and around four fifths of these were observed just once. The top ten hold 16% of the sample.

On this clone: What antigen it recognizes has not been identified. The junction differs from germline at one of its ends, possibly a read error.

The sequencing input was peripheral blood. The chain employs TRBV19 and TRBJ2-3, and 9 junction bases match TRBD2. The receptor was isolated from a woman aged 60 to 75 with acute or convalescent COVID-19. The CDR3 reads CASSSPSGEAHF. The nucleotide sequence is TGTGCCAGTAGTAGTCCTAGCGGGGAAGCGCATTTT. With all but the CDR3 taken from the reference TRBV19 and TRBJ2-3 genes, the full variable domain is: DGGITQSPKYLFRKEGQNVTLSCEQNLNHDAMYWYRQDPGQGLRLIYYSQIVNDFQKGDIAEGYSVSREKKESFPLTVTSAQKNPTAFYLCASSSPSGEAHFGPGTRLTVL.